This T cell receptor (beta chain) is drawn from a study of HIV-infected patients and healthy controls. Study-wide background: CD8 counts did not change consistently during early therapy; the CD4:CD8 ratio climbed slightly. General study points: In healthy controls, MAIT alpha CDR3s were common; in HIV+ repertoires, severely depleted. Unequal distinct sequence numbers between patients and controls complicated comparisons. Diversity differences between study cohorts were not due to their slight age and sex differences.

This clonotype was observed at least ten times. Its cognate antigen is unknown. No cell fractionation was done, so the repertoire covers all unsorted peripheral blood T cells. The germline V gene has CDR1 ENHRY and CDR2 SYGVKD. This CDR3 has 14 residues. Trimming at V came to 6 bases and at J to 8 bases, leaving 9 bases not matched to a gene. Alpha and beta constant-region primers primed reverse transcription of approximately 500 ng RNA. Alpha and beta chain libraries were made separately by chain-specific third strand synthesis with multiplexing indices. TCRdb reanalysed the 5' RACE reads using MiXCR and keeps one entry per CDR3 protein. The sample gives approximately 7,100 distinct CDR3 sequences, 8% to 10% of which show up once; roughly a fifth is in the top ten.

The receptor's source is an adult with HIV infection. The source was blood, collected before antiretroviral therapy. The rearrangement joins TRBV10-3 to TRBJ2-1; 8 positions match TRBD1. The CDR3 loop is CAISQGQGSHEQFF. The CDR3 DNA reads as TGTGCCATCAGCCAAGGACAGGGCTCCCATGAGCAGTTCTTC.